Detailed here is one T cell receptor (beta chain). Its antigen is not identified. These data come from a study of cytomegalovirus exposure and HLA in healthy donors. Whole-study findings and limits: According to the study, around 160 TCR beta chains were cytomegalovirus-associated.

In germline, CDR1 is MNHEY, CDR2 SVGAGI. Trimming cost V 5 bases and J 3 bases, with 10 bases left between them. This CDR3 comprises 13 residues. The PCR had 60 Vbeta and 13 Jbeta primers. Clones were sequenced by immunoSEQ multiplex PCR, and TCRdb holds only the in-frame ones, with some missing. The sample records roughly 130,000 clones, around 79% being singletons. Sequenced sample: PBMCs. This TCR was sampled from a woman between 50 and 59 years old in good health and CMV-seropositive. The V and J genes are TRBV6-5 and TRBJ2-5, with a weak D call TRBD2 (6 bases). The CDR3, as DNA: TGTGCCAGCAGTCGGGAGACAGAAGAGACCCAGTACTTC. It is translated as CASSRETEETQYF.